This T cell receptor beta chain was identified in a study of cytomegalovirus exposure and HLA in healthy donors. Study results and limitations: A later analysis linked a missense DCLRE1C variant to TCR beta V- and J-gene trimming. According to a later analysis, donors in an Asian-associated ancestry cluster reportedly had fewer N-insertions than the roughly 660-donor mean.

The germline V gene encodes CDR1 MNHNS and CDR2 SASEGT. The CDR3 contains 13 residues. 13 Jbeta primers and 60 Vbeta primers were used for the PCR. Measured with immunoSEQ multiplex PCR; TCRdb has only the in-frame clones, and not every one. The data contain around 120,000 clones, about three quarters of them singletons. Concerning this clone itself: The antigen is undetermined.

Source material: PBMCs. The sequence came from a woman aged 40 to 49 in good health and CMV-seropositive. V gene TRBV6-1 combines with J gene TRBJ2-5, with TRBD2 identical over 9 bases. The J call is in doubt because the DNA end fits TRBJ2-7 better. DNA of the CDR3: TGTGCCAGCAGGCAAGGACTAGCGAACGAGCAGTACTTC. It is translated as CASRQGLANEQYF.